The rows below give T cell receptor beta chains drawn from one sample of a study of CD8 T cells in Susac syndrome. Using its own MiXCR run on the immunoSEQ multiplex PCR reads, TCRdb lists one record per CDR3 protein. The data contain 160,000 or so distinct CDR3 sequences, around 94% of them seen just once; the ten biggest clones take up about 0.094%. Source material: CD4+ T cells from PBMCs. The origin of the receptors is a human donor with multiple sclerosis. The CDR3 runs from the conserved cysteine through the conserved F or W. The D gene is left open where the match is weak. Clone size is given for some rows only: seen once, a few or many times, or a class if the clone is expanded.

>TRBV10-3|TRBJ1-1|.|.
CAISGPQSLRGAFF
TGTGCCATCAGTGGGCCCCAATCGCTAAGAGGAGCTTTCTTT
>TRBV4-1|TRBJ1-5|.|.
CASSRGTPSNQPQHF
TGCGCCAGCAGCCGAGGTACACCTTCCAATCAGCCCCAGCATTTT
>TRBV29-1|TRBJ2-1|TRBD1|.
CSVEVGRGHLNEQFF
TGCAGCGTGGAAGTGGGCAGGGGGCACCTCAATGAGCAGTTCTTC
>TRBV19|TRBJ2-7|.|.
CASSIGRQTYEQYF
TGTGCCAGTAGTATAGGTCGACAGACCTACGAGCAGTACTTC
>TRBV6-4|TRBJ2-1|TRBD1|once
CASREGTGFNEQFF
TGTGCCAGCAGAGAAGGGACAGGTTTCAATGAGCAGTTCTTC
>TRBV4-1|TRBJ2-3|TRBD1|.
CASSRGQGALNTQYF
TGCGCCAGCAGCCGGGGACAGGGGGCTTTGAATACGCAGTATTTT
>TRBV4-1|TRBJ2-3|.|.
CASSQTADTQYF
TGCGCCAGCAGCCAAACAGCAGATACGCAGTATTTT
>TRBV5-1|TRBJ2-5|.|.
CASSPSPDVETQYF
TGCGCCAGCAGCCCCAGTCCGGACGTGGAGACCCAGTACTTC
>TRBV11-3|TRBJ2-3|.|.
CASSLDRWRTPGTQYF
TGTGCCAGCAGCTTAGATCGGTGGCGAACTCCGGGTACGCAGTATTTT
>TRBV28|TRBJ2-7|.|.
CASSAAPTGPSAYEQYF
TGTGCCAGCAGTGCGGCCCCGACAGGCCCGTCGGCCTACGAGCAGTACTTC
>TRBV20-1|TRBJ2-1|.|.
CSAGLASSYNEQFF
TGCAGTGCAGGACTGGCGAGCTCCTACAATGAGCAGTTCTTC
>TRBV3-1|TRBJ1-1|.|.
CASSQQGLGSEAFF
TGTGCCAGCAGCCAGCAGGGCCTTGGGTCTGAAGCTTTCTTT
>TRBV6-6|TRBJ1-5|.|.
CASSYRAGNQPQHF
TGTGCCAGCAGTTACCGGGCAGGTAATCAGCCCCAGCATTTT
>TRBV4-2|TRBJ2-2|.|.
CASSQEDFYTGELFF
TGTGCCAGCAGCCAAGAAGACTTTTACACCGGGGAGCTGTTTTTT
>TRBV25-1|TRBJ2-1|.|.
CASSESWRAHYNEQFF
TGTGCCAGCAGTGAATCTTGGCGGGCCCACTACAATGAGCAGTTCTTC
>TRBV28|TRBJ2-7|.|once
CASRPSAAEQYF
TGTGCCAGCAGACCGTCGGCGGCCGAGCAGTACTTC
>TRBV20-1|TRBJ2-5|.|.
CSARDPQRSQETQYF
TGCAGTGCTAGAGATCCCCAGCGCTCCCAAGAGACCCAGTACTTC
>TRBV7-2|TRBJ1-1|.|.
CASSYSMNTEAFF
TGTGCCAGCAGCTACAGCATGAACACTGAAGCTTTCTTT
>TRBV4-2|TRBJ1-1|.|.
CASSHPRGGTEAFF
TGTGCCAGCAGCCACCCTCGGGGGGGTACTGAAGCTTTCTTT
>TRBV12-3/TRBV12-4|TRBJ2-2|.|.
CASSTRRVLGELFF
TGTGCCAGCAGTACCCGGCGGGTACTAGGGGAGCTGTTTTTT
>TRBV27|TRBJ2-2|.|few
CASSLLGSGELFF
TGTGCCAGCAGTTTATTAGGGTCCGGGGAGCTGTTTTTT
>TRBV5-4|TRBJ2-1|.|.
CASSPKNGQPNEQFF
TGTGCCAGCAGCCCCAAAAACGGACAGCCAAATGAGCAGTTCTTC
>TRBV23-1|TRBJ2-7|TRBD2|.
CASRRPGTSETYEQYF
TGCGCCAGCAGACGGCCGGGGACTAGCGAAACCTACGAGCAGTACTTC
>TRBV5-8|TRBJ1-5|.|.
CASSSFDWGGNQPQHF
TGTGCCAGCAGCTCTTTCGATTGGGGTGGCAATCAGCCCCAGCATTTT
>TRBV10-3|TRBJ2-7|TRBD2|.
CAIRRLAGGPNEQYF
TGTGCCATCAGGCGACTAGCGGGAGGGCCCAACGAGCAGTACTTC
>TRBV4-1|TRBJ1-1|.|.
CASSHNTWAGKKNTEAFF
TGCGCCAGCAGCCACAATACCTGGGCAGGGAAGAAGAACACTGAAGCTTTCTTT
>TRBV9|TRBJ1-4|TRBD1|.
CASSVAEGTGNEKLFF
TGTGCCAGCAGCGTAGCTGAAGGGACAGGGAATGAAAAACTGTTTTTT
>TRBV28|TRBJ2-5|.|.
CASSLSREETQYF
TGTGCCAGCAGTCTTAGCAGGGAAGAGACCCAGTACTTC
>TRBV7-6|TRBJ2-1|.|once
CASSLRGRSYNEQFF
TGTGCCAGCAGCTTAAGAGGCCGCTCCTACAATGAGCAGTTCTTC
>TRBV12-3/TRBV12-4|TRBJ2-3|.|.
CASSSLGTDTQYF
TGTGCCAGCAGTTCCCTCGGCACAGATACGCAGTATTTT
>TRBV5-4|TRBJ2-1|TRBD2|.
CASSSGLAGGREQFF
TGTGCCAGCAGCTCCGGACTAGCGGGAGGTCGGGAGCAGTTCTTC
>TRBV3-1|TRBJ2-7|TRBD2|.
CATSGSRTYEQYF
TGTGCCACCAGCGGGAGCCGCACCTACGAGCAGTACTTC
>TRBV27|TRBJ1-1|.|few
CASSLGGGSTEAFF
TGTGCCAGCAGTTTAGGAGGGGGGAGCACTGAAGCTTTCTTT
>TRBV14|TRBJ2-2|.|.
CASSLQSSELFF
TGTGCCAGCAGCCTCCAGTCGTCGGAGCTGTTTTTT
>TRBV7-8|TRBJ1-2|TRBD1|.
CASSLGDRGSYGYTF
TGTGCCAGCAGCTTAGGGGACAGGGGCTCCTATGGCTACACCTTC
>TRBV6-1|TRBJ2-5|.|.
CASSPKERWGGQTRTQTQYF
TGTGCCAGCAGTCCCAAGGAACGTTGGGGGGGGCAAACCCGAACCCAGACCCAGTACTTC
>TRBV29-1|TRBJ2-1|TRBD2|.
CSVGGGTSGRIYNEQFF
TGCAGCGTTGGGGGCGGGACTAGCGGGAGAATCTACAATGAGCAGTTCTTC
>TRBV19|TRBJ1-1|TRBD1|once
CASGRGPATEAFF
TGTGCCAGTGGGAGGGGGCCGGCCACTGAAGCTTTCTTT
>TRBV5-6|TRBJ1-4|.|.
CASASEGNEKLFF
TGTGCCAGCGCGTCCGAGGGAAATGAAAAACTGTTTTTT
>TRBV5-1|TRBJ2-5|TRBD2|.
CASSLLGLAGGRQETQYF
TGCGCCAGCTCCCTCCTCGGACTAGCGGGAGGGAGACAAGAGACCCAGTACTTC